This T cell receptor (beta chain) derives from a study of T cell clonality in common variable immunodeficiency. Study results and caveats: Authors noted CVID clonality's cause needs subpopulation repertoire sequencing.

The length of the CDR3 is 15 residues. CDR1 DFQATT and CDR2 SNEGSKA come from the germline V gene (reference sequence). The V and J ends lost 1 base and 2 bases, in that order; junction bases with no gene match: 7. Data came from immunoSEQ multiplex PCR; TCRdb stores just in-frame clones and leaves some out. Recorded here are around 55,000 clones, with no singletons, and the ten leading clones hold roughly 0.83%. This clone was picked up many times. What it binds is unknown. The sequence runs out 3 residues before the end of the CDR3; the remainder is reconstructed from the germline J gene. Blood samples were heparinized, roughly 4.5 to 8.5 ml per donor.

The sequenced sample was peripheral blood mononuclear cells. This clonotype was obtained from a person aged 18-70 years in good health. The chain is built from TRBV20-1 and TRBJ2-5, with 7 bases fitting TRBD2. CDR3 in amino acids: CSARAARGKQETQYF. The part of the CDR3 DNA that was read is TGCAGTGCTAGAGCGGCGCGGGGGAAACAAGAGACC.